This T cell receptor (beta chain) was identified in a study of cytomegalovirus exposure and HLA in healthy donors. Primers: 60 Vbeta forward and 13 Jbeta reverse. Here immunoSEQ multiplex PCR was the method, and the copy in TCRdb shows in-frame clones only, minus some. The sample records about 200,000 clones, 80% to 90% being singletons. Germline lookup yields CDR1 GTSNPN and CDR2 SVGIG (reference sequence). Trimming at V came to 3 bases and at J to 7 bases, leaving 23 bases not matched to a gene. There are 18 residues in the CDR3. The chain joins TRBV30 to TRBJ2-7, with 8 nucleotides matching TRBD1. The clonotype comes from a woman in her thirties in good health and CMV-seronegative. Input material: PBMCs. CDR3 nucleotide sequence: TGTGCCTGGAGCCCCTTCGTCTCCGGACAGGGAGTTCTAGGGGAGCAGTACTTC. It specifies CAWSPFVSGQGVLGEQYF.